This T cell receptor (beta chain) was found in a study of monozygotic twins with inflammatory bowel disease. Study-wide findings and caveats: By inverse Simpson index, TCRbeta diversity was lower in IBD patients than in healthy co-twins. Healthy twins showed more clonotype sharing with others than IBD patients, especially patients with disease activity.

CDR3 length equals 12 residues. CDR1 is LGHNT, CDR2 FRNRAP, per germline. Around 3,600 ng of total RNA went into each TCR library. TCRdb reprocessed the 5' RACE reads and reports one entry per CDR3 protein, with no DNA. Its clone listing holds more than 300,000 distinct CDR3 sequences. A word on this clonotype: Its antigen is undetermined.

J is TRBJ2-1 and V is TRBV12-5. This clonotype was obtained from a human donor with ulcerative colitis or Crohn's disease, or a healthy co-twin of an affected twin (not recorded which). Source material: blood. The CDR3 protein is CASGLDVEEQFF.